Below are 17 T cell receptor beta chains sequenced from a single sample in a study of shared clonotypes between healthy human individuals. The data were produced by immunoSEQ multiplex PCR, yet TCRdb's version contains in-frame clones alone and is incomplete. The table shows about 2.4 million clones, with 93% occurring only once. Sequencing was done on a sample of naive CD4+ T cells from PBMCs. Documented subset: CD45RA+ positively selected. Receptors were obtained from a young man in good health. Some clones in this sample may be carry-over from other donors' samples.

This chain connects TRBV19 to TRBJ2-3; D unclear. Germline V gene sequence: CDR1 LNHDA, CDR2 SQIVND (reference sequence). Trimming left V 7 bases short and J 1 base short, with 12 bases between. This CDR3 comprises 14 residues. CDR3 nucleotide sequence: TGTGCCAGTAAGACGGCCGCTGGCACAGATACGCAGTATTTT. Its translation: CASKTAAGTDTQYF.

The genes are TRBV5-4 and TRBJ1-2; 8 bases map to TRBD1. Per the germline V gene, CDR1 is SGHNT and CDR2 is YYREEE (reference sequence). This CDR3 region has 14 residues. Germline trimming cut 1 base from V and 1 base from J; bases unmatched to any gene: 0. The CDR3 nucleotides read TGTGCCAGCAGCTTGACAGGGGGTAACTATGGCTACACCTTC. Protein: CASSLTGGNYGYTF.

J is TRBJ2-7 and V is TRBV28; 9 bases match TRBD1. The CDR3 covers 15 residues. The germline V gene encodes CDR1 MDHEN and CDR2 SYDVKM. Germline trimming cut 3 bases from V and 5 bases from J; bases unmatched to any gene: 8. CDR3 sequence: CASSFVGTGRNEQYF. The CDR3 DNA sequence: TGTGCCAGCAGTTTCGTAGGGACAGGGAGAAACGAGCAGTACTTC.

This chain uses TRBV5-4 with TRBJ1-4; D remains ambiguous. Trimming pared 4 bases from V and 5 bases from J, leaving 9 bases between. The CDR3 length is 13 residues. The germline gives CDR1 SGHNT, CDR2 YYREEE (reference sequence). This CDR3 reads CASSPHGNEKLFF. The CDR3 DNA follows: TGTGCCAGCAGCCCCCATGGAAATGAAAAACTGTTTTTT. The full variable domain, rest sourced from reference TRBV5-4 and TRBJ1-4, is ETGVTQSPTHLIKTRGQQVTLRCSSQSGHNTVSWYQQALGQGPQFIFQYYREEENGRGNFPPRFSGLQFPNYSSELNVNALELDDSALYLCASSPHGNEKLFFGSGTQLSVL.

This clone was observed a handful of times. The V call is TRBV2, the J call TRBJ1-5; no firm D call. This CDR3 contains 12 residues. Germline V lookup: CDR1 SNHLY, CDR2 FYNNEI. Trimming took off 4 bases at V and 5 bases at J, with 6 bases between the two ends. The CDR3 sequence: CASSGDYQPQHF. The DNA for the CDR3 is TGTGCCAGCAGTGGAGACTATCAGCCCCAGCATTTT.

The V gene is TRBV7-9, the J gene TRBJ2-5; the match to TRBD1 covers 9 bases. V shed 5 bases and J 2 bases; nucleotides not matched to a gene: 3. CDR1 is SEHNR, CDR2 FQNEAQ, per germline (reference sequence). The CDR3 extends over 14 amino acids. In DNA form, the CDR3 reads TGTGCCAGCAGCCAGGGACAGGGTCAAGAGACCCAGTACTTC. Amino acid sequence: CASSQGQGQETQYF.

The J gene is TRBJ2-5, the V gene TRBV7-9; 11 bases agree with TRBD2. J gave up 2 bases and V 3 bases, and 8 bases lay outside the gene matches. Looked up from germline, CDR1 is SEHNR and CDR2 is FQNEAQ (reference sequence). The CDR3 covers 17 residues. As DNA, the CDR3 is TGTGCCAGCAGCTTTAATCCGGGACTAGCGGCACAAGAGACCCAGTACTTC. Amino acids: CASSFNPGLAAQETQYF.

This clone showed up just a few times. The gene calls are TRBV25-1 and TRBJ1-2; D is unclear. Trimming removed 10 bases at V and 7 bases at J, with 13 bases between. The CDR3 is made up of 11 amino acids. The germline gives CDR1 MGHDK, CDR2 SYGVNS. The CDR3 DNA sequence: TGTGCCACTCTCACCTTGGTTGGCTACACCTTC. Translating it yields CATLTLVGYTF.

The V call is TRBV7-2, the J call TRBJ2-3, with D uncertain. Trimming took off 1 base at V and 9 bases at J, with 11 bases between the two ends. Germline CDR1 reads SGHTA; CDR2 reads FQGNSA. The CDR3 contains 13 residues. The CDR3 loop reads CASSLGSEKTQYF. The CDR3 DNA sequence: TGTGCCAGCAGCTTAGGGTCAGAGAAGACGCAGTATTTT.

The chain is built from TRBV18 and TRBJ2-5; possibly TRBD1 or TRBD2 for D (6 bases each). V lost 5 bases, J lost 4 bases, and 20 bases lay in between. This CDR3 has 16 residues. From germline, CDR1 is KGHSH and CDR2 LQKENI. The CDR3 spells CASSAYRDSVGETQYF. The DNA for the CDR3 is TGTGCCAGCTCAGCATACAGGGACTCCGTAGGAGAGACCCAGTACTTC.

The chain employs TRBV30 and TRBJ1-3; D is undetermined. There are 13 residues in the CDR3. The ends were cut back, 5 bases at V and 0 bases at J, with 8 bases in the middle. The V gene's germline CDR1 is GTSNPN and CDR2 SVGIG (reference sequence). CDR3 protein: CAWGLFSGNTIYF. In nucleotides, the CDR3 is TGTGCCTGGGGGTTGTTCTCTGGAAACACCATATATTTT. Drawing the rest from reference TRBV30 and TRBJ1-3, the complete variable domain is SQTIHQWPATLVQPVGSPLSLECTVEGTSNPNLYWYRQAAGRGLQLLFYSVGIGQISSEVPQNLSASRPQDRQFILSSKKLLLSDSGFYLCAWGLFSGNTIYFGEGSWLTVV.

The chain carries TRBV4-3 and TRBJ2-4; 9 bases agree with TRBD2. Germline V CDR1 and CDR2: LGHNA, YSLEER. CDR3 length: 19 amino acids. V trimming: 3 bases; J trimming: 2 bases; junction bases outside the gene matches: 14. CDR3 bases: TGCGCCAGCAGCCAGGTTAGCGGGAGTGGTTACTGGACCAAAAACATTCAGTACTTC. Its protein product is CASSQVSGSGYWTKNIQYF.

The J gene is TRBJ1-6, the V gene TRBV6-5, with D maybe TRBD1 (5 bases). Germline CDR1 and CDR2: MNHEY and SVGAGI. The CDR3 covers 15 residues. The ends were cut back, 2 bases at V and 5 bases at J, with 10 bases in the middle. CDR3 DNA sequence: TGTGCCAGCAGTTACGACAGCCCTCATAATTCACCCCTCCACTTT. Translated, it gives CASSYDSPHNSPLHF.

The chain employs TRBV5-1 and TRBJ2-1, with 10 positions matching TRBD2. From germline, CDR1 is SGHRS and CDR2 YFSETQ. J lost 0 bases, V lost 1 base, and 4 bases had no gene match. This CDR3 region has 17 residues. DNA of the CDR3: TGCGCCAGCAGCTTGAGTCGGACTAGCGGCTCCTACAATGAGCAGTTCTTC. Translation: CASSLSRTSGSYNEQFF. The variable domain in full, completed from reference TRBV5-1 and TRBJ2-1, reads KAGVTQTPRYLIKTRGQQVTLSCSPISGHRSVSWYQQTPGQGLQFLFEYFSETQRNKGNFPGRFSGRQFSNSRSEMNVSTLELGDSALYLCASSLSRTSGSYNEQFFGPGTRLTVL.

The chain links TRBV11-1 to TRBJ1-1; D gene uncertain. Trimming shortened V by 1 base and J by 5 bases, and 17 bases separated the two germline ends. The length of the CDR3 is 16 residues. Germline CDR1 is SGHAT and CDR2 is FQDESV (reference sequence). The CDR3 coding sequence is TGTGCCAGCAGCTTAGATTTAGGAGGTAGCGGGACTGAAGCTTTCTTT. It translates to CASSLDLGGSGTEAFF. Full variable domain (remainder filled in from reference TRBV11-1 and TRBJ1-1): EAEVAQSPRYKITEKSQAVAFWCDPISGHATLYWYRQILGQGPELLVQFQDESVVDDSQLPKDRFSAERLKGVDSTLKIQPAELGDSAMYLCASSLDLGGSGTEAFFGQGTRLTVV.

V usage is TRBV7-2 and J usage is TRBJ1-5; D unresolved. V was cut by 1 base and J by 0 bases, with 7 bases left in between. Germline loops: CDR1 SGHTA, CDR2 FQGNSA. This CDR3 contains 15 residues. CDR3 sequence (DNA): TGTGCCAGCAGCTTAGGGGATAATAGCAATCAGCCCCAGCATTTT. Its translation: CASSLGDNSNQPQHF.

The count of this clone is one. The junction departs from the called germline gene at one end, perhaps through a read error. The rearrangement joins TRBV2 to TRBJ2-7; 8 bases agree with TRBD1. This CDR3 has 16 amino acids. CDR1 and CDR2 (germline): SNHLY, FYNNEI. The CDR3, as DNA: TGTGCCAGCCGCACCCACCTGGGGACAGGTCCCCTTAGGTGGGACTTC. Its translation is CASRTHLGTGPLRWDF.